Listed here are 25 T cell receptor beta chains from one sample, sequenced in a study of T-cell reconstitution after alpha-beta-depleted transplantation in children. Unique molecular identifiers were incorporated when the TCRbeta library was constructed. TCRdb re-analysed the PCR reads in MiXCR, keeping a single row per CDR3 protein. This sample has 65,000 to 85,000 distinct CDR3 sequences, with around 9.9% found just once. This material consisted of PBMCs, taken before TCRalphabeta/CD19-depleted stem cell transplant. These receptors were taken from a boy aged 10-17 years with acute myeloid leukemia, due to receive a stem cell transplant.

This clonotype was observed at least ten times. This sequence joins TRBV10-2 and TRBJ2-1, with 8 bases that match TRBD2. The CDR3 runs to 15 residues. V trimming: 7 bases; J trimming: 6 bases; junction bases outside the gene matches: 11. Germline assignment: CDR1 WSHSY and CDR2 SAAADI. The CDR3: CASTPSGSTSNEQFF. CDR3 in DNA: TGCGCCAGCACTCCGAGCGGGAGTACTTCCAATGAGCAGTTCTTC.

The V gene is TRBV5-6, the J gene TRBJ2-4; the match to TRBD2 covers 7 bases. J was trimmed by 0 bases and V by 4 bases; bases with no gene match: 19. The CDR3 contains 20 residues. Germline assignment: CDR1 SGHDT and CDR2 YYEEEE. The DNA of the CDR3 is TGTGCCAGCAGCGGTGGTGGGGTAGCGGGCAATCTATTAGCCAAAAACATTCAGTACTTC. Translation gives CASSGGGVAGNLLAKNIQYF. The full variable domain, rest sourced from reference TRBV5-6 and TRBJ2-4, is DAGVTQSPTHLIKTRGQQVTLRCSPKSGHDTVSWYQQALGQGPQFIFQYYEEEERQRGNFPDRFSGHQFPNYSSELNVNALLLGDSALYLCASSGGGVAGNLLAKNIQYFGAGTRLSVL.

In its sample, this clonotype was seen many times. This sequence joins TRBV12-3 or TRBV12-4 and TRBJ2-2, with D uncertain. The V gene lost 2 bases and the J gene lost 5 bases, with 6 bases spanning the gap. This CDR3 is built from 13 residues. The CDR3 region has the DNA TGTGCCAGCAGTTTAATTCGGACCGGGGAGCTGTTTTTT. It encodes CASSLIRTGELFF.

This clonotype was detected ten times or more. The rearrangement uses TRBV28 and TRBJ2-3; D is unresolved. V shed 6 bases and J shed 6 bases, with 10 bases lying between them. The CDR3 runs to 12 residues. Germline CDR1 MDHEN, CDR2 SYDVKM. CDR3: CASSPTRDTQYF. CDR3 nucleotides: TGTGCCAGCAGCCCTACGCGGGATACGCAGTATTTT.

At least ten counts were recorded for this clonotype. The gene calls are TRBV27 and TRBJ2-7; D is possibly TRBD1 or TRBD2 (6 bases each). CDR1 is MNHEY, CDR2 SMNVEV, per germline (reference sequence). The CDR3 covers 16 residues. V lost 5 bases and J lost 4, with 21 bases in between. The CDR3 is CASSQQTWGAFYEQYF. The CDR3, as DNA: TGTGCCAGCAGTCAACAGACTTGGGGGGCCTTTTACGAGCAGTACTTC.

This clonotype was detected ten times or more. This CDR3 reads CASRPWGINSQVGYTF. Written as DNA, the CDR3 is TGTGCCAGCAGACCCTGGGGGATCAACTCCCAAGTGGGCTACACCTTC. The chain is built from TRBV5-8 and TRBJ1-2, with TRBD1 as a possible D gene (5 bases). V lost 5 bases and J lost 8, with 25 bases in between. Germline lookup yields CDR1 SGHTS and CDR2 YDEGEE. This CDR3 has 16 residues. The variable domain in full, with the rest retrieved from reference TRBV5-8 and TRBJ1-2, is EAGVTQSPTHLIKTRGQQATLRCSPISGHTSVYWYQQALGLGLQFLLWYDEGEERNRGNFPPRFSGRQFPNYSSELNVNALELEDSALYLCASRPWGINSQVGYTFGSGTRLTVV.

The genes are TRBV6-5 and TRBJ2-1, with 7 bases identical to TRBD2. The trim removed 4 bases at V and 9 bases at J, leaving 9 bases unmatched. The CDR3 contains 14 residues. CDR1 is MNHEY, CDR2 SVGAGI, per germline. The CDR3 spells CASSSATSAPEQFF. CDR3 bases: TGTGCCAGCAGTTCCGCTACTAGCGCGCCTGAGCAGTTCTTC.

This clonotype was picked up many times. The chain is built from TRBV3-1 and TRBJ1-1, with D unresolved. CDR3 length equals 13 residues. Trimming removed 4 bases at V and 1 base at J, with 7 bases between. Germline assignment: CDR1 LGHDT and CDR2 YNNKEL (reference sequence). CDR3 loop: CASSPSKNTEAFF. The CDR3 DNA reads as TGTGCCAGCAGCCCGAGCAAGAACACTGAAGCTTTCTTT.

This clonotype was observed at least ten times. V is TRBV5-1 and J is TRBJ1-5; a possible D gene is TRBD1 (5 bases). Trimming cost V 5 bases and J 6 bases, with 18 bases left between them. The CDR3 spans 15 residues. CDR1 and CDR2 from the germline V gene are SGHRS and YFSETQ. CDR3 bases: TGCGCCAGCAGTCCGACCCAGGGTGTTGGTCAGCCCCAGCATTTT. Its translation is CASSPTQGVGQPQHF.

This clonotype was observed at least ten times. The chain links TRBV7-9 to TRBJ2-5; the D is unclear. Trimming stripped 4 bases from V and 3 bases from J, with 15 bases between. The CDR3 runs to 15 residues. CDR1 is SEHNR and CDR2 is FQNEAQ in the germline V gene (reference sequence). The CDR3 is CASSSLGLEKETQYF. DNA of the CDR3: TGTGCCAGCAGCTCGCTTGGGTTAGAAAAAGAGACCCAGTACTTC.

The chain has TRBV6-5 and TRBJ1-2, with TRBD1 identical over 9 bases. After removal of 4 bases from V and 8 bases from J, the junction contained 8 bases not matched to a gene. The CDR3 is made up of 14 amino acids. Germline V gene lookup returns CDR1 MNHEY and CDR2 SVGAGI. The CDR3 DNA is TGTGCCAGCAGTTCACAGGGGGCTGTTCGAGGCTACACCTTC. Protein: CASSSQGAVRGYTF.

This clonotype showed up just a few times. CDR3 sequence: CASSLPSGRGSYNEQFF. The DNA of the CDR3 is TGTGCCAGCAGCTTACCTAGCGGGAGGGGATCCTACAATGAGCAGTTCTTC. This rearrangement joins TRBV7-9 to TRBJ2-1; 12 bases line up with TRBD2. Germline-derived CDR1 and CDR2 are SEHNR and FQNEAQ (reference sequence). The CDR3 has 17 amino acids. Trimming at V came to 2 bases and at J to 1 base, leaving 3 bases not matched to a gene.

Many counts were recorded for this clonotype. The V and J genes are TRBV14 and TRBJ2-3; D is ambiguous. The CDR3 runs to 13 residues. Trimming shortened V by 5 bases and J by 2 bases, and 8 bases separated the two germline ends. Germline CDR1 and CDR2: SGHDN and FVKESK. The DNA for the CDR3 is TGTGCCAGCAGCTACGAACTCACAGATACGCAGTATTTT. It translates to CASSYELTDTQYF.

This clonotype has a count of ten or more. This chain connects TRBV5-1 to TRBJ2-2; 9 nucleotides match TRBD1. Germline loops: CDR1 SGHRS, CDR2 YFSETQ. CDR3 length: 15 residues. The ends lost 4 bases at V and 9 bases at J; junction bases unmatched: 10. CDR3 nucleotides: TGCGCCAGCAGCACCCGGACAGGGGACGACCGGGAGCTGTTTTTT. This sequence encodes CASSTRTGDDRELFF.

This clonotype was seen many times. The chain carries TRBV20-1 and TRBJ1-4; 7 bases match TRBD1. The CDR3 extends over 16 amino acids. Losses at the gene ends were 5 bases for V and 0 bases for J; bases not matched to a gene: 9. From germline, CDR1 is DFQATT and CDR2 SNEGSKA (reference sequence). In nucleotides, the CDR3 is TGCAGTGCTCAAGACAGGGTCTTACCAACTAATGAAAAACTGTTTTTT. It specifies CSAQDRVLPTNEKLFF.

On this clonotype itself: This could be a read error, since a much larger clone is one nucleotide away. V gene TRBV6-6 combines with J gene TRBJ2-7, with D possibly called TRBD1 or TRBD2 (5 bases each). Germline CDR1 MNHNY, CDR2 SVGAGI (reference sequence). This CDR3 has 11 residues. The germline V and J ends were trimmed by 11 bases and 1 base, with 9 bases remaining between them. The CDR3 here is CAAGASYEQYF. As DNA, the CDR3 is TGTGCCGCCGGGGCTTCCTACGAGCAGTACTTC.

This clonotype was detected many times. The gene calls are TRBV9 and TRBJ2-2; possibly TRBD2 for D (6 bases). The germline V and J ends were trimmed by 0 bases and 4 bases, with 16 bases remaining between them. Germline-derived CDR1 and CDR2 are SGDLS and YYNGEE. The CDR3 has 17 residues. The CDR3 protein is CASSVVSLARSTGELFF. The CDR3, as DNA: TGTGCCAGCAGCGTAGTATCCCTAGCGCGGTCCACCGGGGAGCTGTTTTTT.

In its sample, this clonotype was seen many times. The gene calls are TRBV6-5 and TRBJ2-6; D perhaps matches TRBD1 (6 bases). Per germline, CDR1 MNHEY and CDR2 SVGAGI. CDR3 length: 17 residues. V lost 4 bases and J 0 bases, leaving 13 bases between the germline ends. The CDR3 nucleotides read TGTGCCAGCAGTTTGGGGGCTATAAGCTCTGGGGCCAACGTCCTGACTTTC. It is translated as CASSLGAISSGANVLTF.

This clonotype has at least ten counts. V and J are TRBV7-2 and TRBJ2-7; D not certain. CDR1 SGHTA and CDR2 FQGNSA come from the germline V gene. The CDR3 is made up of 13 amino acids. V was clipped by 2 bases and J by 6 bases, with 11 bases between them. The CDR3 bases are TGTGCCAGCAGCTTAAGCTACTCTGGCGAGCAGTACTTC. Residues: CASSLSYSGEQYF.

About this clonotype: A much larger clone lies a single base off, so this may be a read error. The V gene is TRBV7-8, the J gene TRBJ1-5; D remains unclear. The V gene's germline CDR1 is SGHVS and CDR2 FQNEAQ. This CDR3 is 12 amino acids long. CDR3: CASSPTNQRQHF. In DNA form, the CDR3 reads TGTGCCAGCAGCCCAACGAATCAGCGCCAGCATTTT. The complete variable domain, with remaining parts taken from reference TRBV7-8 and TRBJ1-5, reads GAGVSQSPRYKVAKRGQDVALRCDPISGHVSLFWYQQALGQGPEFLTYFQNEAQLDKSGLPSDRFFAERPEGSVSTLKIQRTQQEDSAVYLCASSPTNQRQHFGDGTRLSIL.

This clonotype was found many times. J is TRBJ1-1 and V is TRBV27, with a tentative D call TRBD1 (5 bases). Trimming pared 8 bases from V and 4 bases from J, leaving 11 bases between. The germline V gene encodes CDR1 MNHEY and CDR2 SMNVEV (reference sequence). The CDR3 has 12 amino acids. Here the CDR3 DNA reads TGTGCCAGCCGTCAGGGAATCACTGAAGCTTTCTTT. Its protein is CASRQGITEAFF.

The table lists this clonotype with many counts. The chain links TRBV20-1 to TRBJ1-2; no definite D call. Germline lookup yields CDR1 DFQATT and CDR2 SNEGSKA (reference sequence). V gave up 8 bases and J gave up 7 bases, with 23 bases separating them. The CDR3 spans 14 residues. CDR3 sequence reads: CSFLPIGSVGGYTF. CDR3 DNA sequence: TGCAGTTTCTTACCGATTGGGTCCGTTGGTGGCTACACCTTC.

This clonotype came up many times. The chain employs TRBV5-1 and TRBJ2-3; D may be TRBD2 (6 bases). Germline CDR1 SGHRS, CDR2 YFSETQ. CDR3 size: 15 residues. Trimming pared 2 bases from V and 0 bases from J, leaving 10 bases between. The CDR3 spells CASSFGLQSTDTQYF. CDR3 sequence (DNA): TGCGCCAGCAGCTTCGGACTACAAAGCACAGATACGCAGTATTTT.

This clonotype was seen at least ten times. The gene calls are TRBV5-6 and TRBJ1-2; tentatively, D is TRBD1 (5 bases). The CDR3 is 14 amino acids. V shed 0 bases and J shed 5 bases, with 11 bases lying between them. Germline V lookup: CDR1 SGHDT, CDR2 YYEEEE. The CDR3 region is CASSLEGWGYGYTF. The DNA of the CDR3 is TGTGCCAGCAGCTTGGAAGGCTGGGGGTATGGCTACACCTTC.

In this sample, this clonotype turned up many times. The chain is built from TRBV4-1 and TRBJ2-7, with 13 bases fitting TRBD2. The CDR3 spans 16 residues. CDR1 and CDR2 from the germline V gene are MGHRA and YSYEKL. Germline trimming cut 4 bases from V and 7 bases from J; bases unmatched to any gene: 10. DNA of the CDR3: TGCGCCAGCAGCCTAGGAGGGACTAGCGGGGTTTGGGAGCAGTACTTC. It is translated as CASSLGGTSGVWEQYF.